This T cell receptor (beta chain) comes out of a study of cytotoxic CD8 clonotypes in ibrutinib-treated CLL. Overall study context: Investigators reported about 24 partial and 2 complete responses; after median roughly 70 months, roughly 15 patients remained remitted and about twelve progressed.

CDR3 length: 13 residues. Germline CDR1 MNHEY, CDR2 SMNVEV (reference sequence). The germline V and J ends were trimmed by 7 bases and 2 bases, with 12 bases remaining between them. The table came from immunoSEQ multiplex PCR; TCRdb's copy has only in-frame clones and leaves some out. This sample carries about 30,000 clones, roughly 50% of them seen once, and the ten largest clones take approximately 5.4%. Relative to its sample, this clone is medium-sized. What it binds is not known. Overall study results and limits: T-cell clonality at baseline went above that of age-matched healthy donors and rose and fell with circulating CD8+ T-cell counts. Public clonotypes, an uncommon group, contracted or remained stable on treatment. Clonality rose at ibrutinib response, held steady in sustained remission, and fell toward baseline at progression.

The receptor's source is a human donor with chronic lymphocytic leukemia. This sequence joins TRBV27 and TRBJ2-7; no firm D call. This sample comprised PBMCs, obtained before ibrutinib treatment. Written as DNA, the CDR3 is TGTGCCAGCAAAAGAGGTTCCGCCTACGAGCAGTACTTC. Its protein product is CASKRGSAYEQYF.